This T cell receptor (beta chain) was identified during a study of blood T cell repertoires in COVID-19 (dated by TCRdb to about 2020). About the study as a whole: Samples from collaborators originated in the United States, Italy and Spain and spanned both the acute and convalescent phases of COVID-19. The repertoires were made available in a free public database intended to serve as a resource for research on the immune response to SARS-CoV-2. Samples came from the ongoing ImmuneRACE study (first 160 participants) plus 1,254 subjects from 6 global collaborators. Subjects who had been exposed to COVID-19, were actively infected with it, or had recovered from it provided the deeply sampled blood TCRbeta repertoires that made up the dataset. The prospective study material was composed of cDNA or gDNA derived from T cells, B-cell-depleted T cells, or PBMCs. HLA class I and class II types, where available, came from metadata supplied by the sample provider rather than from assay-based typing. A de-identified subject ID, COVID-19 status, age in years and sex were almost always included in the sample metadata.

TCRbeta CDR3 regions were amplified from genomic DNA using the immunoSEQ Assay, a bias-controlled multiplex PCR. Per the original workflow: The number of nucleated cells in each sample was estimated from the amplification of reference gene primers within the assay. To quantify the absolute abundance of each unique TCRbeta CDR3 rearrangement, sequence reads were collapsed and filtered. For each sample, productive Simpson clonality was calculated as the square root of Simpson's diversity index across productive rearrangements. Sourced from immuneACCESS, this table was stored by TCRdb with only in-frame sequences that have V and J called. A share of the clones is absent; for the studies checked, an unresolved V gene accounts for under half, and the remainder has no known explanation. Clone size and the V and J calls come from that table; the DNA yielded D and trimming. The sample includes under 150,000 clones, with about 83% observed a single time. The ten largest account for about 5.8% of the sample.

Compared with germline, V lacks 4 bases and J lacks 3 bases; bases without a gene match: 4. CDR1 is given as LNHDA and CDR2 as SQIVND, both from the germline V gene (reference sequence). The CDR3 spans 14 residues, from the cysteine through the phenylalanine. The only DNA kept is the CDR3, 42 bases in frame from the first base. Study-level results and caveats: Clinical and demographic metadata were provided uncurated, with the amount varying by source and participant.

In the prospective study, participants were about 18 to 100 years old, resided in about two dozen geographic areas of the United States, and were enrolled through a virtual design. In the prospective study, cohorts were assigned on the basis of participant-reported clinical history obtained from a screening survey and a study questionnaire. Exposed participants had been in contact, within 2 weeks of entering the study, with a person who had a PCR-confirmed or clinician-diagnosed case of COVID-19. In the prospective study, mobile phlebotomists collected whole blood, serum and a nasopharyngeal or oropharyngeal swab from each participant. Participants in the prospective study had the option to provide additional blood draws and questionnaires over a roughly 2-month period. Before DNA extraction, blood samples from the prospective study were shipped at room temperature or frozen. About this clone itself: Its recognized antigen is unknown. Per-nucleotide qualities are absent, and no much larger clonotype sits a single base away.

The sequence links TRBV19 to TRBJ2-5; TRBD1 matches 8 bases in the middle. The source of this sequence is a woman between 45 and 65 years old who had been exposed to COVID-19. Sequencing was carried out using PBMCs or T cells enriched from blood (not recorded which). The nucleotides read TGTGCCAGTAGTACTACAGGGGGTGAAGAGACCCAGTACTTC. It is translated as CASSTTGGEETQYF.